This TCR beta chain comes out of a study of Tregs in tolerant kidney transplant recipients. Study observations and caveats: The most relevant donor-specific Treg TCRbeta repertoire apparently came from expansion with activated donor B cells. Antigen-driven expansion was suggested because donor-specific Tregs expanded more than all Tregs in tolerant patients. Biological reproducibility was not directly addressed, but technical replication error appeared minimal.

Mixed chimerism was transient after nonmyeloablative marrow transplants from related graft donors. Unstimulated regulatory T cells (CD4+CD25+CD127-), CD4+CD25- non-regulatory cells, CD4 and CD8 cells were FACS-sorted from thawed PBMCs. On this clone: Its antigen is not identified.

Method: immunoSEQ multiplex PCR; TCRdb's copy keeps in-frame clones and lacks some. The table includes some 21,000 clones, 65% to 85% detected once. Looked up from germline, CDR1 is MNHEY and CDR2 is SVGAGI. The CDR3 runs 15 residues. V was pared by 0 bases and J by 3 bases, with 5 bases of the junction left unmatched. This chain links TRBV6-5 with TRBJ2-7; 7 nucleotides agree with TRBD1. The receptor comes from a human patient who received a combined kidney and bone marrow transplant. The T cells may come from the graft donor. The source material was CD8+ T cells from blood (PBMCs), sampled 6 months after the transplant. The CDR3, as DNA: TGTGCCAGCAGTTACTCGACAGGGCAGGTCTACGAGCAGTACTTC. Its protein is CASSYSTGQVYEQYF.